A selection of T cell receptor beta chains follows, all from one sample in a study of blood T cell repertoires in COVID-19. Using immunoSEQ multiplex PCR, the repertoire was profiled, and TCRdb retains in-frame clones only, with some absent. In the table there are 130,000 to 150,000 clones, roughly 87% of which are singletons. Sequenced: PBMCs or T cells enriched from blood (not recorded which). The receptors were sampled from a woman aged 40 to 55 who had been exposed to COVID-19. Each CDR3 is given with its conserved first and last residue. A D gene is named only where the DNA matches it firmly. Clone size is given for some rows only: seen once, a few or many times, or a class if the clone is expanded.

j_call,v_call,d_call,clone_size,cdr3_nt,cdr3_aa
TRBJ1-6,TRBV5-6,TRBD1,NA,TGTGCCAGCAGACAGGGGGACAGGGGGCTGCGTGATTCACCCCTCCACTTT,CASRQGDRGLRDSPLHF
TRBJ2-1,TRBV5-1,NA,NA,TGCGCCAGCAGCCCGACCGACGGGAGCTCCTACAATGAGCAGTTCTTC,CASSPTDGSSYNEQFF
TRBJ2-5,TRBV27,NA,NA,TGTGCCAGCAGTAAACGGGACTCCCAAGAGACCCAGTACTTC,CASSKRDSQETQYF
TRBJ2-7,TRBV2,TRBD1,once,TGTGCCAGCAGCGAATCCGGGACAGGGGGCTTCGAGCAGTACTTC,CASSESGTGGFEQYF
TRBJ1-3,TRBV29-1,NA,NA,TGCAGCGCCGACACCTCTGGAAACACCATATATTTT,CSADTSGNTIYF
TRBJ1-3,TRBV6-2/TRBV6-3,NA,once,TGTGCCAGCAGTTACTCGATCCAGGGTAGCTTGGGTAGTATAACGGGAAACACCATATATTTT,CASSYSIQGSLGSITGNTIYF
TRBJ2-7,TRBV3-1/TRBV3-2,TRBD1,NA,TGTGCCAGCAGCCAGGCCGGGACAGGGTCTGGCGAGCAGTACTTC,CASSQAGTGSGEQYF
TRBJ2-1,TRBV3-1/TRBV3-2,TRBD1,NA,TGTGCCAGCAGCCAAGATAGCACAGGGGGGCATGAGCAGTTCTTC,CASSQDSTGGHEQFF
TRBJ2-3,TRBV4-1,NA,NA,TGCGCCAGCAGCCAACAGGGTAGCACAGATACGCAGTATTTT,CASSQQGSTDTQYF
TRBJ1-2,TRBV9,TRBD1,NA,TGTGCCAGCAGCGTGAGTGCGGCAACAGGGGTTCGTGGCTACACCTTC,CASSVSAATGVRGYTF
TRBJ2-4,TRBV5-1,NA,NA,TGCGCCAGCAGCTTGGTCGGCGACAGTTCAAACATTCAGTACTTC,CASSLVGDSSNIQYF
TRBJ1-6,TRBV28,NA,NA,TGTGCCAGCAGTTATGGGGCTCGAGTTGGTTCACCCCTCCACTTT,CASSYGARVGSPLHF
TRBJ1-1,TRBV7-9,TRBD1,NA,TGTGCCAGCAGGACCTCGGACAGGGGCCCGAACACTGAAGCTTTCTTT,CASRTSDRGPNTEAFF
TRBJ2-7,TRBV6-6,TRBD1,NA,TGTGCCAGCAGGAGACCCGGGACAGTCGATTGGGAGCAGTACTTC,CASRRPGTVDWEQYF
TRBJ2-5,TRBV3-1/TRBV3-2,NA,NA,TGTGCCAGCAGCCAAGAAAGGGGGCGAAGGGGGACTGAGACCCAGTACTTC,CASSQERGRRGTETQYF
TRBJ1-5,TRBV5-6,NA,NA,TGTGCCAGCACCCTTTCGACAGATTTCAATCAGCCCCAGCATTTT,CASTLSTDFNQPQHF
TRBJ2-3,TRBV27,NA,few,TGTGCCAGCAGTTTCGCTACTACTAGCACAGATACGCAGTATTTT,CASSFATTSTDTQYF
TRBJ1-1,TRBV7-9,NA,NA,TGTGCCAGCAGCTTCGACACGCGCACTGAAGCTTTCTTT,CASSFDTRTEAFF
TRBJ1-2,TRBV14,NA,NA,TGTGCCAGCAGCCAAGAAGGCAGGGTACCCTATGGCTACACCTTC,CASSQEGRVPYGYTF
TRBJ2-3,TRBV7-2,NA,NA,TGTGCCAGCAGCTTAGGGACAGCCGGGGCAAATACGCAGTATTTT,CASSLGTAGANTQYF
TRBJ2-3,TRBV2,TRBD2,NA,TGTGCCAGCAGTGCACCACAGACTAGCGGGGCAGATACGCAGTATTTT,CASSAPQTSGADTQYF
TRBJ1-5,TRBV6-2/TRBV6-3,TRBD1,once,TGTGCCAGCAGTTACCGACAGGGGAGCAATCAGCCCCAGCATTTT,CASSYRQGSNQPQHF
TRBJ2-7,TRBV28,NA,NA,TGTGCCAGCAGGCGGAGAGCGGGTAGCTACGAGCAGTACTTC,CASRRRAGSYEQYF
TRBJ1-1,TRBV28,NA,NA,TGTGCCTGGAAGCGGGGCGAAACTGAAGCTTTCTTT,CAWKRGETEAFF
TRBJ1-4,TRBV19,TRBD1,NA,TGTGCCAGTACCACTTGGACAGGGGGGAATGAAAAACTGTTTTTT,CASTTWTGGNEKLFF
TRBJ1-1,TRBV2,NA,NA,TGTGCCAGCGCACCCCAGGGTAACACTGAAGCTTTCTTT,CASAPQGNTEAFF
TRBJ2-7,TRBV25-1,TRBD1,once,TGTGCCAGCAGGGACAGGGTGAAGGCGAGCGAGCAGTACTTC,CASRDRVKASEQYF
TRBJ1-1,TRBV2,NA,NA,TGTGCCAGCAGTGGCGGGGGCACTGAAGCTTTCTTT,CASSGGGTEAFF
TRBJ1-2,TRBV12-5,NA,NA,TGTGCTAGTGGTTTGGCCCTCCGAGGTGCAGGCTACACCTTC,CASGLALRGAGYTF
TRBJ2-1,TRBV6-2/TRBV6-3,TRBD2,many,TGTGCCAGCAGTACCGGGACTAGCGACTACAATGAGCAGTTCTTC,CASSTGTSDYNEQFF
TRBJ2-1,TRBV24-1,NA,NA,TGTGCCACCAGTGATCAGGACAAAAACTACAATGAGCAGTTCTTC,CATSDQDKNYNEQFF
TRBJ2-7,TRBV10-2,TRBD1,NA,TGCGCCAGCAGTGATGCAGGGGGCCTATCTGGCGAGCAGTACTTC,CASSDAGGLSGEQYF